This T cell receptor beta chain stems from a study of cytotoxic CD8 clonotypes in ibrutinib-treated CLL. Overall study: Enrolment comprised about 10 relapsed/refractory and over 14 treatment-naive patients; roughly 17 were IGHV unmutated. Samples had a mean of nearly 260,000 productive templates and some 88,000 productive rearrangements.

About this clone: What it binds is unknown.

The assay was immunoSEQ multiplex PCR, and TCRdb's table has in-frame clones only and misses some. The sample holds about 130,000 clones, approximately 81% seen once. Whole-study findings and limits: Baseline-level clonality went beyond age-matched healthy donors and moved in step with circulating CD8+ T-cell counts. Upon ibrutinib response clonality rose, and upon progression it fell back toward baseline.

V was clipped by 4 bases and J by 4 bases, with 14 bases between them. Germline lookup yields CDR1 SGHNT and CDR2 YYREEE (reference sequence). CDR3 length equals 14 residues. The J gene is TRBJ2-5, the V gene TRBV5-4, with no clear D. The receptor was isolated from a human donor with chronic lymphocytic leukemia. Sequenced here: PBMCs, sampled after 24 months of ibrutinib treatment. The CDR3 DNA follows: TGTGCCAGCAGCCAGGACCCCTCCGGAGAGACCCAGTACTTC. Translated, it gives CASSQDPSGETQYF.